This T cell receptor beta chain is drawn from a study of a mutant IDH1 vaccine in newly diagnosed glioma. Study summary: A 62.5% male, 37.5% female split and a mean age of about 43 years characterized treated patients.

Time point of the sample: week 5, during vaccination. Vaccinated patients received 300 ug of mutant IDH1 20-mer peptide per dose, with topical imiquimod. Clones were read by immunoSEQ multiplex PCR, and TCRdb kept only the in-frame ones, dropping some. The sample holds tens of thousands of clones, over 75% seen once. The germline gives CDR1 LNHDA, CDR2 SQIVND (reference sequence). V lost 3 bases, J lost 5 bases, and 19 bases lay in between. The CDR3 is 16 residues long. Overall study findings and caveats: The occurrence of vaccine-induced immune responses was seen in 90% to 95% of patients.

As to this clone: The target antigen is unknown.

Sequencing used PBMCs, obtained from a glioma patient whose treatment included an IDH1 peptide vaccine. The TCR comes from a woman in her forties or fifties with glioma. The chain joins TRBV19 to TRBJ1-1; the D gene is possibly TRBD1 (6 bases). CDR3 sequence: CASSMGGAPPRTEAFF. The CDR3 DNA is TGTGCCAGTAGTATGGGGGGGGCACCCCCCCGTACTGAAGCTTTCTTT. The variable domain in full, with the rest retrieved from reference TRBV19 and TRBJ1-1, is DGGITQSPKYLFRKEGQNVTLSCEQNLNHDAMYWYRQDPGQGLRLIYYSQIVNDFQKGDIAEGYSVSREKKESFPLTVTSAQKNPTAFYLCASSMGGAPPRTEAFFGQGTRLTVV.